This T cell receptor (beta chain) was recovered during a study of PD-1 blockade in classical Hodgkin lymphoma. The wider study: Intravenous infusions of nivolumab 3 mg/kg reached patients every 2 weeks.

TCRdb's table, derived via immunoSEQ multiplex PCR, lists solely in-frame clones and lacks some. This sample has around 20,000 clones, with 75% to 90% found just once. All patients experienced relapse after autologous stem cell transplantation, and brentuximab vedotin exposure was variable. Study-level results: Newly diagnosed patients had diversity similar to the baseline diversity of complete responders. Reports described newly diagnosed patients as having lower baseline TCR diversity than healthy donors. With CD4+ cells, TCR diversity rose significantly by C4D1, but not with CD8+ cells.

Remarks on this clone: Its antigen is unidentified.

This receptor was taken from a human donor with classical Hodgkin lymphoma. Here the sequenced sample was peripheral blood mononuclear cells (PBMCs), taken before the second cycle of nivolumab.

The DNA of the CDR3 is TGTGCCAGCACCCATGACCCTTCGGGGGCTAACTATGGCTACACCTTC. Protein product: CASTHDPSGANYGYTF. The gene calls are TRBV9 and TRBJ1-2; maybe TRBD1 (5 bases). CDR3 length equals 16 residues. Germline V gene data show CDR1 as SGDLS and CDR2 as YYNGEE. V was cut by 6 bases and J by 0 bases, with 18 bases left in between.